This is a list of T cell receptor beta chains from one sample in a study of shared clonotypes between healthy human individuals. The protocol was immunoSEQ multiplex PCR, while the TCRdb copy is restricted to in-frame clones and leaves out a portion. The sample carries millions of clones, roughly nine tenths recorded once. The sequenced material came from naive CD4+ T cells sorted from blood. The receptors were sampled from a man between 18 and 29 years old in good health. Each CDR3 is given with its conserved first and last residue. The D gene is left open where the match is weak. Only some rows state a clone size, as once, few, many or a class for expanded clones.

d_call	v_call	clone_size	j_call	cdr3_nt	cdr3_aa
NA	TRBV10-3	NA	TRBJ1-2	TGTGCCATCAGTGAGTCAGGGGGAGGAACTTATGGCTACACCTTC	CAISESGGGTYGYTF
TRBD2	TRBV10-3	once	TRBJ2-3	TGTGCCATCAGTGCTCGAGCGGGGGGGCAGCGCTCTAGCACAGATACGCAGTATTTT	CAISARAGGQRSSTDTQYF
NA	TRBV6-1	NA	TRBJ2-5	TGTGCCAGCAGTGAACCGGGCCGGGGGGAGACCCAGTACTTC	CASSEPGRGETQYF
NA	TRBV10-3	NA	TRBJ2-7	TGTGCCATCAGCCCTGGACTATCCTACGAGCAGTACTTC	CAISPGLSYEQYF
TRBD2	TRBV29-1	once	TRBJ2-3	TGCAGCGTCCTTGGCGGGGGGTTAGATACGCAGTATTTT	CSVLGGGLDTQYF
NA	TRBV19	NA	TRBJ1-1	TGTGCCAGTAGTATAGAACAGATCGGGGGGCTTGAAGCTTTCTTT	CASSIEQIGGLEAFF
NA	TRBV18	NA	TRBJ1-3	TGTGCCAGCTCACCACCGGCGAGGGGGAGCTCTGGAAACACCATATATTTT	CASSPPARGSSGNTIYF
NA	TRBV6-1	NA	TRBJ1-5	TGTGCCAGCAGCAATCAGGGAGATCAGCCCCAGCATTTT	CASSNQGDQPQHF
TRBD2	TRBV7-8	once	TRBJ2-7	TGTGCCAGCAGCTTAGTGGGACTAGCGGGAGGGAAAAGGGGGGAGCAGTACTTC	CASSLVGLAGGKRGEQYF
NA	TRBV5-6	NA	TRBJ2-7	TGTGCCAGCAGCACCGGGACTCCACGATACTACGAGCAGTACTTC	CASSTGTPRYYEQYF
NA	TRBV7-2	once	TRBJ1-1	TGTGCCAGCAGCTTAGGACAGGCCTTGAACACTGAAGCTTTCTTT	CASSLGQALNTEAFF
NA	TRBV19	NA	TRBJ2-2	TGTGCCAGTAGTATCGGACGGACGAACACCGGGGAGCTGTTTTTT	CASSIGRTNTGELFF
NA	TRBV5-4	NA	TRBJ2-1	TGTGCCAGCAGCCTCTCGGTGGCTGGAAATGAGCAGTTCTTC	CASSLSVAGNEQFF
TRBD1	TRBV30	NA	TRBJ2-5	TGTGCCCAACGACCGGGACAGGGTAAACAGACCCAGTACTTC	CAQRPGQGKQTQYF
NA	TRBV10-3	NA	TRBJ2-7	TGTGCCATCAGCCCGACGTTGGAGGGCGAGCAGTACTTC	CAISPTLEGEQYF